The 11 T cell receptor beta chains below were found in one sample sequenced in a study of blood T cell repertoires in COVID-19. Sequencing was performed with immunoSEQ multiplex PCR; in TCRdb, only in-frame clones are kept and a portion is missing. Seen here are some 420,000 clones, 80% to 90% observed once, and the top ten hold 1.1%. Source material: PBMCs or T cells enriched from blood (not recorded which). These receptor sequences come from a man aged 25-45 years who had recovered from COVID-19.

The chain is built from TRBV29-1 and TRBJ2-7; D not certain. Germline values: CDR1 SQVTM, CDR2 ANQGSEA. The length of the CDR3 is 11 residues. Trimming left V 4 bases short and J 3 bases short, with 7 bases between. CDR3 in DNA: TGCAGCGTTGTATGGAGCTACGAGCAGTACTTC. This encodes CSVVWSYEQYF.

The chain employs TRBV24-1 and TRBJ2-3; 7 positions agree with TRBD2. The V gene end was trimmed by 2 bases and the J gene end by 4 bases; junction bases not matched to a gene: 5. The germline V gene encodes CDR1 KGHDR and CDR2 SFDVKD. The CDR3 totals 15 residues. CDR3 loop: CATSDSGGLADTQYF. The CDR3 bases are TGTGCCACCAGTGATTCGGGAGGTCTAGCAGATACGCAGTATTTT.

This chain uses TRBV9 with TRBJ2-2; 11 nucleotides line up with TRBD2. This CDR3 spans 18 amino acids. V lost 2 bases and J lost 6; bases outside the gene matches: 12. Germline-derived CDR1 and CDR2 are SGDLS and YYNGEE. Here the CDR3 reads CASSVTLGGLAVSGELFF. In nucleotides, the CDR3 is TGTGCCAGCAGCGTCACCTTGGGGGGACTAGCGGTTTCCGGGGAGCTGTTTTTT.

The chain employs TRBV10-1 and TRBJ1-1; 9 positions agree with TRBD1. The CDR3 consists of 13 residues. Germline values: CDR1 WNHNN, CDR2 SYGVQD (reference sequence). The J segment lost 6 bases and the V segment lost 7 bases, leaving 6 bases of the junction unmatched. The DNA of the CDR3 is TGCGCCAGCAAGGGACAGGGTGTCGCTGAAGCTTTCTTT. Protein: CASKGQGVAEAFF.

This clone was observed a few times. V gene TRBV7-8 combines with J gene TRBJ2-7; 9 nucleotides agree with TRBD1. CDR3 length equals 15 residues. Germline CDR1 and CDR2: SGHVS and FQNEAQ. The V segment lost 3 bases and the J segment 3 bases; nucleotides outside the gene matches: 6. The CDR3 region has the DNA TGTGCCAGCAGCTTTACCGGGACAGGGATCTACGAGCAGTACTTC. Its translation: CASSFTGTGIYEQYF. Full variable domain (rest looked up from reference TRBV7-8 and TRBJ2-7): GAGVSQSPRYKVAKRGQDVALRCDPISGHVSLFWYQQALGQGPEFLTYFQNEAQLDKSGLPSDRFFAERPEGSVSTLKIQRTQQEDSAVYLCASSFTGTGIYEQYFGPGTRLTVT.

The V call is TRBV10-2, the J call TRBJ2-1, with 7 bases matching TRBD2. Germline V gene lookup returns CDR1 WSHSY and CDR2 SAAADI. The CDR3 extends over 14 amino acids. V dropped 0 bases and J dropped 8; count of bases not matched to a gene: 4. The CDR3 region has the DNA TGCGCCAGCAGTGAGTCGAGTAGCGGGCATGAGCAGTTCTTC. Protein sequence: CASSESSSGHEQFF.

This clone was counted a single time. V usage is TRBV7-9 and J usage is TRBJ2-1; 8 nucleotides match TRBD2. Trimming cost V 2 bases and J 6 bases; bases outside gene matches: 3. CDR1 is SEHNR, CDR2 FQNEAQ, per germline (reference sequence). This CDR3 contains 14 residues. This CDR3 reads CASSLREGGNEQFF. CDR3 DNA sequence: TGTGCCAGCAGCTTACGGGAGGGGGGCAATGAGCAGTTCTTC.

This chain uses TRBV2 with TRBJ2-5, with TRBD2 matching 8 bases. V was pared by 10 bases and J by 5 bases, with 6 bases of the junction left unmatched. The CDR3 sequence is 12 residues long. The germline V gene encodes CDR1 SNHLY and CDR2 FYNNEI. In nucleotides, the CDR3 is TGTGCCACAAAGCGGGAGCGTGAGACCCAGTACTTC. Its translation is CATKRERETQYF.

V is TRBV9 and J is TRBJ2-1; 14 bases are shared with TRBD2. Germline assignment: CDR1 SGDLS and CDR2 YYNGEE. Trimming took 0 bases from V and 7 from J; bases not matched to a gene: 6. This CDR3 is 17 amino acids long. The CDR3: CASSVGFGTSGSNEQFF. CDR3 bases: TGTGCCAGCAGCGTAGGTTTCGGGACTAGCGGGAGTAATGAGCAGTTCTTC.

The CDR3 sequence: CASSRGPRDAQHF. As DNA, the CDR3 is TGTGCCAGCAGTCGCGGGCCTCGCGACGCCCAGCATTTT. The V and J genes are TRBV6-5 and TRBJ1-5; D uncertain. This CDR3 region has 13 residues. Germline V gene sequence: CDR1 MNHEY, CDR2 SVGAGI. V was shortened by 5 bases and J by 11 bases, with 16 bases between the two germline ends.

The rearrangement uses TRBV11-1 and TRBJ2-1; no reliable D call. Trimming pared 5 bases from V and 8 bases from J, leaving 10 bases between. The CDR3 sequence is 12 residues long. The germline V gene has CDR1 SGHAT and CDR2 FQDESV (reference sequence). CDR3 amino acids: CASSDWLHEQFF. CDR3 nucleotide sequence: TGTGCCAGCAGCGACTGGTTACATGAGCAGTTCTTC.